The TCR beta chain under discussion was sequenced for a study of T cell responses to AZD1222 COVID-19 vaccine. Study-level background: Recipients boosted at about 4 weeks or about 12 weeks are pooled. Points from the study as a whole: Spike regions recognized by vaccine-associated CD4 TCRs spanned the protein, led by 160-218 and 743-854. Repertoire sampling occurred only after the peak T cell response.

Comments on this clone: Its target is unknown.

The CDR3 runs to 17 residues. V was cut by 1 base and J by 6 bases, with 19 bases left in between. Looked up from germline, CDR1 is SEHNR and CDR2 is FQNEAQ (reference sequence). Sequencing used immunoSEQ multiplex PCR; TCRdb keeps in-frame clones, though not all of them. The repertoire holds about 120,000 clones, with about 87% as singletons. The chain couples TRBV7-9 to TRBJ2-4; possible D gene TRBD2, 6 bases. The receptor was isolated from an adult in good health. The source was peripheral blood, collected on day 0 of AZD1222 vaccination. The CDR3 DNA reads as TGTGCCAGCAGCTTAGGGACTTTGGGGGACTCGTCAAACATTCAGTACTTC. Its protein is CASSLGTLGDSSNIQYF.